Below are 26 T cell receptor beta chains sequenced from a single sample in a study of T cells in tuberculosis. The protocol was immunoSEQ multiplex PCR, while the TCRdb copy is restricted to in-frame clones and leaves out a portion. The data hold around 33,000 clones, with around 93% observed a single time. Specimen: PBMCs. The origin of the receptors is a donor under 30 with latent tuberculosis or without tuberculosis infection. Some clones in this sample may be carry-over from other donors' samples.

The CDR3 is CASSLAGGQNEQFF. CDR3 DNA sequence: TGTGCCAGCAGCTTAGCGGGGGGGCAAAATGAGCAGTTCTTC. The chain has TRBV7-6 and TRBJ2-1; perhaps TRBD2 as D (7 bases). This CDR3 has 14 residues. V shed 0 bases and J shed 7 bases, with 10 bases lying between them. In germline, CDR1 is SGHVS, CDR2 FNYEAQ.

The chain carries TRBV7-9 and TRBJ1-1, with D maybe TRBD1 (5 bases). Germline lookup yields CDR1 SEHNR and CDR2 FQNEAQ (reference sequence). The CDR3 extends over 14 amino acids. V lost 4 bases and J lost 2, with 11 bases in between. The CDR3 nucleotides are TGTGCCAGCAGCTGGTGGACACGAAACACTGAAGCTTTCTTT. It encodes CASSWWTRNTEAFF.

This chain links TRBV7-8 with TRBJ2-3, with TRBD2 matching over 9 bases. The junction had 10 bases not matched to a gene; V was cut back by 1 base and J by 2 bases. The germline V gene encodes CDR1 SGHVS and CDR2 FQNEAQ. The CDR3 sequence is 18 residues long. The CDR3 DNA follows: TGTGCCAGCAGCTTAGAGGGTGCGAGCGGGGGGCCCACAGATACGCAGTATTTT. It specifies CASSLEGASGGPTDTQYF.

The CDR3 coding sequence is TGCGCCAGCAGCTTGCAGGCCCTTAGCACAGATACGCAGTATTTT. Amino acid sequence: CASSLQALSTDTQYF. This chain uses TRBV5-1 with TRBJ2-3, with no clear D. Germline V gene sequence: CDR1 SGHRS, CDR2 YFSETQ. The ends were cut back, 1 base at V and 0 bases at J, with 9 bases in the middle. The CDR3 is 15 residues long.

This rearrangement joins TRBV9 to TRBJ2-7; D might be TRBD2 (5 bases). The V and J ends lost 1 base and 2 bases respectively, with 13 bases between them. Germline CDR1 SGDLS, CDR2 YYNGEE. The CDR3 covers 15 residues. CDR3 residues: CASSVTGVDTYEQYF. CDR3 bases: TGTGCCAGCAGCGTAACCGGGGTCGACACCTACGAGCAGTACTTC.

The chain joins TRBV7-9 to TRBJ2-1, with TRBD1 matching 7 bases. Germline-derived CDR1 and CDR2 are SEHNR and FQNEAQ (reference sequence). J gave up 4 bases and V 7 bases, and 10 bases lay outside the gene matches. The CDR3 has 15 residues. CDR3: CASTHTGTEYNEQFF. The CDR3 region has the DNA TGTGCCAGCACCCACACCGGGACAGAATACAATGAGCAGTTCTTC.

The V call is TRBV2, the J call TRBJ2-2; tentatively, D is TRBD2 (6 bases). The CDR3 sequence is 15 residues long. Germline CDR1 is SNHLY and CDR2 is FYNNEI. Trimming removed 7 bases from V and 6 bases from J, with 18 bases in between. CDR3 protein: CASTMGDSPAGELFF. The CDR3 nucleotides are TGTGCCAGCACAATGGGGGACTCTCCTGCCGGGGAGCTGTTTTTT.

This clone was counted once. V usage is TRBV2 and J usage is TRBJ1-1, with TRBD1 matching 7 bases. CDR3 length: 13 amino acids. Germline CDR1 and CDR2: SNHLY and FYNNEI. V trimming: 6 bases; J trimming: 7 bases; junction bases outside the gene matches: 8. The CDR3 nucleotides are TGTGCCAGCAGCCTCGGGACAGAGGGTGAAGCTTTCTTT. The encoded protein is CASSLGTEGEAFF.

This clone was seen only once. The chain employs TRBV2 and TRBJ1-2, with D tentatively TRBD1 (6 bases). Per the germline V gene, CDR1 is SNHLY and CDR2 is FYNNEI. V was trimmed by 8 bases and J by 10 bases, leaving 26 bases between them. The CDR3 consists of 15 residues. This CDR3 is CASGFASFGQRDYTF. CDR3 coding DNA: TGTGCCAGCGGTTTCGCTTCTTTCGGACAGCGTGACTACACCTTC.

The rearrangement uses TRBV7-9 and TRBJ2-3, with 10 bases lining up with TRBD2. CDR3 size: 17 residues. V shed 5 bases, J shed 1 base, and the junction held 9 bases outside the gene matches. Germline CDR1 and CDR2: SEHNR and FQNEAQ (reference sequence). The CDR3 is CASSQPSGSLGTDTQYF. The CDR3 DNA is TGTGCCAGCAGCCAACCTAGCGGGAGTTTAGGCACAGATACGCAGTATTTT.

This rearrangement joins TRBV5-1 to TRBJ1-2; 9 nucleotides agree with TRBD1. This CDR3 spans 14 amino acids. Trimming cost V 0 bases and J 9 bases; bases outside gene matches: 6. Germline loops: CDR1 SGHRS, CDR2 YFSETQ. CDR3 region: CASSLGQGEWSYTF. The CDR3, as DNA: TGCGCCAGCAGCTTGGGACAGGGGGAATGGAGCTACACCTTC.

The rearrangement links TRBV7-2 to TRBJ2-7, with 10 positions matching TRBD2. The germline gives CDR1 SGHTA, CDR2 FQGNSA. Trimming took 2 bases from V and 2 from J; bases not matched to a gene: 3. This CDR3 has 15 residues. The CDR3 spells CASSLSAGGTYEQYF. In DNA form, the CDR3 reads TGTGCCAGCAGCTTATCAGCGGGAGGGACCTACGAGCAGTACTTC. Looking up the rest from reference TRBV7-2 and TRBJ2-7 gives the full variable domain: GAGVSQSPSNKVTEKGKDVELRCDPISGHTALYWYRQSLGQGLEFLIYFQGNSAPDKSGLPSDRFSAERTGGSVSTLTIQRTQQEDSAVYLCASSLSAGGTYEQYFGPGTRLTVT.

The chain uses TRBV2 and TRBJ2-2, with TRBD1 identical over 9 bases. CDR1 is SNHLY and CDR2 is FYNNEI in the germline V gene. CDR3 length: 15 residues. Trimming cost V 8 bases and J 6 bases; bases outside gene matches: 10. The CDR3 DNA is TGTGCCAGCGAAGGGGGGACAGGGAGTCCCGGGGAGCTGTTTTTT. Translation gives CASEGGTGSPGELFF.

The chain carries TRBV5-5 and TRBJ1-2, with no clear D. Trimming took off 0 bases at V and 8 bases at J, with 11 bases between the two ends. The CDR3 consists of 13 residues. Germline V gives CDR1 SGHKS, CDR2 YYEKEE (reference sequence). The CDR3 region is CASSLVTSRGYTF. The CDR3 DNA sequence: TGTGCCAGCAGCTTGGTCACGTCGAGAGGCTACACCTTC. Full variable domain (missing parts from reference TRBV5-5 and TRBJ1-2): DAGVTQSPTHLIKTRGQQVTLRCSPISGHKSVSWYQQVLGQGPQFIFQYYEKEERGRGNFPDRFSARQFPNYSSELNVNALLLGDSALYLCASSLVTSRGYTFGSGTRLTVV.

The V and J genes are TRBV30 and TRBJ2-7; D is possibly TRBD2 (5 bases). CDR1 is GTSNPN and CDR2 is SVGIG in the germline V gene (reference sequence). The CDR3 consists of 12 residues. V dropped 2 bases and J dropped 9 bases, with 14 bases sitting between them. CDR3 loop: CAWSPRGWRQYF. DNA of the CDR3: TGTGCCTGGAGTCCTCGGGGATGGCGGCAGTACTTC.

The gene calls are TRBV11-2 and TRBJ2-7; D ambiguous. The CDR3 spans 15 residues. The germline V gene encodes CDR1 SGHAT and CDR2 FQNNGV. The ends were cut back, 6 bases at V and 1 base at J, with 16 bases in the middle. The CDR3 sequence: CASRVGSLGSYEQYF. Here the CDR3 DNA reads TGTGCCAGCAGGGTTGGTAGCCTGGGTTCCTACGAGCAGTACTTC.

The chain uses TRBV10-3 and TRBJ2-2, with 9 bases matching TRBD1. The length of the CDR3 is 16 residues. Unmatched junction bases numbered 10, after V lost 6 bases and J lost 5 bases. Germline lookup yields CDR1 ENHRY and CDR2 SYGVKD. The CDR3 reads CAISQGQGVGTGELFF. The CDR3, as DNA: TGTGCCATCAGCCAGGGACAGGGTGTAGGAACCGGGGAGCTGTTTTTT.

This chain connects TRBV27 to TRBJ1-1; TRBD1 aligns across 7 bases. Trimming took 10 bases from V and 3 from J; bases not matched to a gene: 5. The V gene's germline CDR1 is MNHEY and CDR2 SMNVEV (reference sequence). This CDR3 is built from 12 residues. The CDR3 protein is CATRGTYTEAFF. The CDR3 bases are TGTGCCACCAGGGGGACTTACACTGAAGCTTTCTTT.

The chain has TRBV5-1 and TRBJ1-3; 9 bases align to TRBD1. J was trimmed by 3 bases and V by 0 bases; bases with no gene match: 7. This CDR3 region has 17 residues. CDR1 and CDR2 from the germline V gene are SGHRS and YFSETQ. CDR3 sequence: CASSLAGDRDYGNTIYF. CDR3 coding DNA: TGCGCCAGCAGCTTGGCCGGGGACAGGGATTATGGAAACACCATATATTTT.

This clone has only one observation. As DNA, the CDR3 is TGCGCCAGCAGAGCCCTAGGACCCGGGGTGCAGTATTTT. The encoded protein is CASRALGPGVQYF. The chain is built from TRBV5-1 and TRBJ2-3, with D perhaps TRBD2 (5 bases). V shed 5 bases and J shed 11 bases, with 18 bases lying between them. The CDR3 totals 13 residues. Germline V lookup: CDR1 SGHRS, CDR2 YFSETQ.

In its sample, this clone was seen once. The rearrangement uses TRBV28 and TRBJ1-1; 7 bases agree with TRBD1. This CDR3 region has 13 residues. V dropped 10 bases and J dropped 0; count of bases not matched to a gene: 5. Looked up from germline, CDR1 is MDHEN and CDR2 is SYDVKM. CDR3 DNA sequence: TGTGCCATTAAGGGGGCCCTGAACACTGAAGCTTTCTTT. Amino acids: CAIKGALNTEAFF.

CDR3 sequence (DNA): TGTGCCAGCATTACCTACGGGGGGAAGCAGTTCTTC. Its protein product is CASITYGGKQFF. The chain recombines TRBV6-5 with TRBJ2-1; 7 bases agree with TRBD2. The length of the CDR3 is 12 residues. CDR1 MNHEY and CDR2 SVGAGI come from the germline V gene. Trimming removed 7 bases from V and 11 bases from J; junction bases left unmatched: 8.

The rearrangement joins TRBV7-9 to TRBJ1-4, with TRBD1 as a possible D gene (5 bases). The CDR3 sequence is 15 residues long. With 5 bases removed from V and 8 bases from J, the gap between germline ends came to 18 bases. Germline CDR1 is SEHNR and CDR2 is FQNEAQ (reference sequence). CDR3 loop: CASSASGTGGEKLFF. CDR3 nucleotides: TGTGCCAGCAGCGCCTCCGGGACTGGAGGGGAAAAACTGTTTTTT.

The chain uses TRBV19 and TRBJ2-1, with TRBD2 matching over 7 bases. Germline CDR1 LNHDA, CDR2 SQIVND (reference sequence). The CDR3 sequence is 14 residues long. The V gene end was trimmed by 3 bases and the J gene end by 10 bases; junction bases not matched to a gene: 9. The CDR3 DNA is TGTGCCAGTAGTATCGGCGGCGGGACTAACGAGCAGTTCTTC. It translates to CASSIGGGTNEQFF.

The chain links TRBV7-9 to TRBJ2-1; D is unclear. V lost 5 bases and J lost 0, with 11 bases in between. Germline-derived CDR1 and CDR2 are SEHNR and FQNEAQ (reference sequence). This CDR3 has 15 amino acids. The CDR3 sequence: CASSPRLTSYNEQFF. As DNA, the CDR3 is TGTGCCAGCAGCCCGCGCCTCACCTCCTACAATGAGCAGTTCTTC.

Details on this clone: One junction end disagrees with the germline gene, perhaps due to a read error. The V and J genes are TRBV2 and TRBJ2-2, with 7 bases lining up with TRBD2. From germline, CDR1 is SNHLY and CDR2 FYNNEI. This CDR3 region has 14 residues. DNA for the CDR3: TGTGCCAGCATCAGGGAAGGCGGGGGAGGGGTGCTGTTTTTT. This sequence encodes CASIREGGGGVLFF.